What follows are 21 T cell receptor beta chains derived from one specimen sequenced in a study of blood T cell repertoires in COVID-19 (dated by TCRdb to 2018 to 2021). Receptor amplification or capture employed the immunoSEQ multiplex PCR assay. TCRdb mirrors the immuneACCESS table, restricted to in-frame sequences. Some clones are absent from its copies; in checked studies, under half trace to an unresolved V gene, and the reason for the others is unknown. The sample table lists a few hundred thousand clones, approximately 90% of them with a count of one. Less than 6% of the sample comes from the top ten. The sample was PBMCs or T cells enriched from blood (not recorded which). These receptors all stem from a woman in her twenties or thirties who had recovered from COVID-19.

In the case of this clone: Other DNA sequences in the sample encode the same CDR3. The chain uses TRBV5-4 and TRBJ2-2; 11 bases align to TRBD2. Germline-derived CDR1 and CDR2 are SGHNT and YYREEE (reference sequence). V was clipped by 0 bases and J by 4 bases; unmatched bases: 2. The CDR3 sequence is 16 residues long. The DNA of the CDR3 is TGTGCCAGCAGCTTGGTTCTAGCGGGGGGCACCGGGGAGCTGTTTTTT. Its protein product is CASSLVLAGGTGELFF. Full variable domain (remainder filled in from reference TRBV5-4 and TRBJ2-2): ETGVTQSPTHLIKTRGQQVTLRCSSQSGHNTVSWYQQALGQGPQFIFQYYREEENGRGNFPPRFSGLQFPNYSSELNVNALELDDSALYLCASSLVLAGGTGELFFGEGSRLTVL.

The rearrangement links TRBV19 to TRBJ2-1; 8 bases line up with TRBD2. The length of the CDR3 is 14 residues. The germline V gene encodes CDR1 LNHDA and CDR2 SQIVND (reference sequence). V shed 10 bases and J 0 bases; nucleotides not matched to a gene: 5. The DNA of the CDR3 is TGTGCCACAAGCAGCGGGAGCTCCTACAATGAGCAGTTCTTC. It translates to CATSSGSSYNEQFF. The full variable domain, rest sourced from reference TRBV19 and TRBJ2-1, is DGGITQSPKYLFRKEGQNVTLSCEQNLNHDAMYWYRQDPGQGLRLIYYSQIVNDFQKGDIAEGYSVSREKKESFPLTVTSAQKNPTAFYLCATSSGSSYNEQFFGPGTRLTVL.

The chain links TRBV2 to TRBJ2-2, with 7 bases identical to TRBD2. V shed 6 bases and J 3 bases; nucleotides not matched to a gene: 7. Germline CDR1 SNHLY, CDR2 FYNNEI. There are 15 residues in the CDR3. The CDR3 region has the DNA TGTGCCAGCAGGGGGGGAGGGCGAGACACCGGGGAGCTGTTTTTT. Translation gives CASRGGGRDTGELFF. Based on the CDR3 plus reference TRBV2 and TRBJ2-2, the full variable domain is EPEVTQTPSHQVTQMGQEVILRCVPISNHLYFYWYRQILGQKVEFLVSFYNNEISEKSEIFDDQFSVERPDGSNFTLKIRSTKLEDSAMYFCASRGGGRDTGELFFGEGSRLTVL.

The CDR3 DNA is TGTGCCAGCAGCGTTACTAGCGGGGGGGCCGTCTCCTACAATGAGCAGTTCTTC. It encodes CASSVTSGGAVSYNEQFF. The chain employs TRBV9 and TRBJ2-1, with 13 bases identical to TRBD2. This CDR3 has 18 amino acids. V was pared by 2 bases and J by 0 bases, with 5 bases of the junction left unmatched. Germline CDR1 reads SGDLS; CDR2 reads YYNGEE. Looking up the rest from reference TRBV9 and TRBJ2-1 gives the full variable domain: DSGVTQTPKHLITATGQRVTLRCSPRSGDLSVYWYQQSLDQGLQFLIQYYNGEERAKGNILERFSAQQFPDLHSELNLSSLELGDSALYFCASSVTSGGAVSYNEQFFGPGTRLTVL.

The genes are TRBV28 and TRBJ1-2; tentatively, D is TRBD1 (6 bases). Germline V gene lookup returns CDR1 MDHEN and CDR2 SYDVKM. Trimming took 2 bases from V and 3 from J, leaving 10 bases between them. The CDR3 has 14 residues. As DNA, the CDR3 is TGTGCCAGCAGTTTACCGCCAGGGGACTATGGCTACACCTTC. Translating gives CASSLPPGDYGYTF.

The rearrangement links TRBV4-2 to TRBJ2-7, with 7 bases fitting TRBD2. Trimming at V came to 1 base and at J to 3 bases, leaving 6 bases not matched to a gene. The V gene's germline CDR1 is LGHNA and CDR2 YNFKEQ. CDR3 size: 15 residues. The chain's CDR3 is CASSQGLAQYYEQYF. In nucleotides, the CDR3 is TGTGCCAGCAGCCAAGGACTAGCCCAATACTACGAGCAGTACTTC.

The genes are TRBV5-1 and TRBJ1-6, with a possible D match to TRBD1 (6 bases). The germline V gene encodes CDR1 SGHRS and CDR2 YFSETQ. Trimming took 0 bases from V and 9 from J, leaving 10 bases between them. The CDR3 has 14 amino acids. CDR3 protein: CASSLGQVVSPLHF. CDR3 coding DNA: TGCGCCAGCAGCTTGGGACAGGTGGTTTCACCCCTCCACTTT.

Here the CDR3 reads CASTHGGGLRTNEKLFF. DNA of the CDR3: TGTGCCAGTACTCATGGGGGGGGGCTGAGGACTAATGAAAAACTGTTTTTT. V gene TRBV19 combines with J gene TRBJ1-4, with D tentatively TRBD1 (6 bases). The germline gives CDR1 LNHDA, CDR2 SQIVND (reference sequence). CDR3 length: 17 amino acids. Trimming left V 7 bases short and J 2 bases short, with 20 bases between.

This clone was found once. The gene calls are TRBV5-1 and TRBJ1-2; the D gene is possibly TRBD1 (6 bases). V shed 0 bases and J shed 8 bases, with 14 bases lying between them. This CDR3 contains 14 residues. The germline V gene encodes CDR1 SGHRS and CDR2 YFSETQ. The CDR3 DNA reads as TGCGCCAGCAGCTTGGATTCAACAGACAGGGGCTACACCTTC. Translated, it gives CASSLDSTDRGYTF.

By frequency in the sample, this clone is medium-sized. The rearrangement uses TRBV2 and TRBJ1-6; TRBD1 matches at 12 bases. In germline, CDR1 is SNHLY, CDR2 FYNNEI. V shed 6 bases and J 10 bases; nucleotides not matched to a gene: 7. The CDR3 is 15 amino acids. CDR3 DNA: TGTGCCAGCAGGTCCGGGACAGGGGGCGACTCACCCCTCCACTTT. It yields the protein CASRSGTGGDSPLHF.

The CDR3 spells CASSPARGTGDFEAFF. CDR3 DNA: TGTGCCAGCTCACCGGCCAGAGGGACAGGGGATTTTGAAGCTTTCTTT. The chain employs TRBV18 and TRBJ1-1; 10 nucleotides align to TRBD1. The CDR3 covers 16 residues. V lost 3 bases, J lost 7 bases, and 11 bases stayed unmatched. Germline V gene sequence: CDR1 KGHSH, CDR2 LQKENI.

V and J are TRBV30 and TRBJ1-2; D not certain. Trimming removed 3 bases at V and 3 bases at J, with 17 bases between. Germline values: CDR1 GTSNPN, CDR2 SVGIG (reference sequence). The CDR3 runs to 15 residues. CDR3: CAWRDRTRLDYGYTF. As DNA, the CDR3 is TGTGCCTGGAGAGACCGGACTCGTCTAGACTATGGCTACACCTTC.

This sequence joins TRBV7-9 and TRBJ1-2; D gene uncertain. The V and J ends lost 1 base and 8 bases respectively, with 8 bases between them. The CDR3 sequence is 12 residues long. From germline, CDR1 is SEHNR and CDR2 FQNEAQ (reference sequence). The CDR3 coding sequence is TGTGCCAGCAGCTTAGATCGGGAAGGCTACACCTTC. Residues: CASSLDREGYTF.

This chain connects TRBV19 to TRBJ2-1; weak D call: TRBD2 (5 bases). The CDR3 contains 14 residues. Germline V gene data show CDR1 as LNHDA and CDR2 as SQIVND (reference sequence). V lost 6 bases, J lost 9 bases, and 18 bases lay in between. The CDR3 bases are TGTGCCAGTAGACAACTGGAGGCCGGGGTTGAGCAGTTCTTC. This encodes CASRQLEAGVEQFF. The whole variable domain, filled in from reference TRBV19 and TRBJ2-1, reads DGGITQSPKYLFRKEGQNVTLSCEQNLNHDAMYWYRQDPGQGLRLIYYSQIVNDFQKGDIAEGYSVSREKKESFPLTVTSAQKNPTAFYLCASRQLEAGVEQFFGPGTRLTVL.

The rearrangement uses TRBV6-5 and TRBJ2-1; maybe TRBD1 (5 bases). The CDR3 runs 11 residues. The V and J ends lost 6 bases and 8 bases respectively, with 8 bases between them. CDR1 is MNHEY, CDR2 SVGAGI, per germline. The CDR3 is CASRTRDEQFF. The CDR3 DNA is TGTGCCAGCAGGACCAGGGATGAGCAGTTCTTC.

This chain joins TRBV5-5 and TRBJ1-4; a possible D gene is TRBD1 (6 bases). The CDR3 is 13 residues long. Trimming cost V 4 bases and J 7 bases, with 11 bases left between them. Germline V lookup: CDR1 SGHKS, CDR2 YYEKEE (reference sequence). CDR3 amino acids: CASSRTESEKLFF. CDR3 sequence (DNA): TGTGCCAGCAGCCGGACAGAATCTGAAAAACTGTTTTTT.

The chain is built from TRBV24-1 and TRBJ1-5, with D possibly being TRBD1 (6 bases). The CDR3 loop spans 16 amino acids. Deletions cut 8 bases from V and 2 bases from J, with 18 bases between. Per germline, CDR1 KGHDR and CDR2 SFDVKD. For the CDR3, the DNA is TGTGCCACCATTGGGGACAAACCGAGATGCAATCAGCCCCAGCATTTT. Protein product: CATIGDKPRCNQPQHF.

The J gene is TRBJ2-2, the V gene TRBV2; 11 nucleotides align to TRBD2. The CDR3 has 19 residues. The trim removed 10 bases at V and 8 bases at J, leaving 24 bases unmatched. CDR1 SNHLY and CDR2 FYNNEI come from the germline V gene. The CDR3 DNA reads TGTGCCACATCTTCCACCCGACTAGCGGGAACAGGGGCGTCGGGGGAGCTGTTTTTT. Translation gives CATSSTRLAGTGASGELFF.

The CDR3 protein is CASSVGDQAGVETQYF. CDR3 nucleotides: TGTGCCAGCAGCGTAGGAGATCAAGCGGGGGTTGAGACCCAGTACTTC. The chain is built from TRBV9 and TRBJ2-5; 8 bases match TRBD2. Germline V gene data show CDR1 as SGDLS and CDR2 as YYNGEE. V shed 0 bases, J shed 5 bases, and the junction held 9 bases outside the gene matches. CDR3 length: 16 amino acids. The variable domain in full, with the rest retrieved from reference TRBV9 and TRBJ2-5, is DSGVTQTPKHLITATGQRVTLRCSPRSGDLSVYWYQQSLDQGLQFLIQYYNGEERAKGNILERFSAQQFPDLHSELNLSSLELGDSALYFCASSVGDQAGVETQYFGPGTRLLVL.

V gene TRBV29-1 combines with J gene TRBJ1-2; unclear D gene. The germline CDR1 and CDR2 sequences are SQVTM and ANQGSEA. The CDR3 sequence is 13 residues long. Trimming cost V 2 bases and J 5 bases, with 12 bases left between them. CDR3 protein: CSVEKTRRYGYTF. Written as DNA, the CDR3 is TGCAGCGTTGAAAAGACCAGGAGGTATGGCTACACCTTC. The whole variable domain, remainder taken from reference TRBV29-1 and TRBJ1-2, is SAVISQKPSRDICQRGTSLTIQCQVDSQVTMMFWYRQQPGQSLTLIATANQGSEATYESGFVIDKFPISRPNLTFSTLTVSNMSPEDSSIYLCSVEKTRRYGYTFGSGTRLTVV.

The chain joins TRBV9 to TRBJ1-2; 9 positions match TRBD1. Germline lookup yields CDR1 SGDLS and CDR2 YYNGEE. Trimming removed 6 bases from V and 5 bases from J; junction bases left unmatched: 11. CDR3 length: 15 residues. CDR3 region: CASTSWGQGGYGYTF. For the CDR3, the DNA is TGTGCCAGCACCTCCTGGGGACAGGGTGGATATGGCTACACCTTC. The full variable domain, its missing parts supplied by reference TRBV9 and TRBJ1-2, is DSGVTQTPKHLITATGQRVTLRCSPRSGDLSVYWYQQSLDQGLQFLIQYYNGEERAKGNILERFSAQQFPDLHSELNLSSLELGDSALYFCASTSWGQGGYGYTFGSGTRLTVV.